This T cell receptor (beta chain) was recovered during a study of HIV-infected patients and healthy controls. Study information: The CD4:CD8 ratio increased slightly in early therapy, but CD8 counts showed no consistent change. Study conclusions and caveats: Compared with healthy controls, HIV-infected patients showed less CDR3 sharing between individuals.

Germline CDR1 reads MNHNS; CDR2 reads SASEGT. The V end lost 6 bases, the J end lost 2 bases, and 10 bases lay between the germline ends. CDR3 length equals 13 residues. This clonotype occurred many times. The target antigen is unknown. Whole blood was used without fractionation, so all unsorted peripheral T cells were included. Around 450 ng RNA was reverse transcribed with alpha and beta constant-region primers. Each of the alpha and beta chains got its own library through chain-specific third strand synthesis with indices. A single primer pair per chain amplified all rearrangements, with per-molecule barcodes. MiXCR was run by TCRdb on the 5' RACE reads, yielding one entry per CDR3 protein. The data show around 7,600 distinct CDR3 sequences, 9% to 10% seen once.

Specimen: blood, collected before antiretroviral therapy. The gene calls are TRBV6-1 and TRBJ1-2; D gene unclear. The clonotype comes from an adult with HIV infection. CDR3 region: CASRSGLNYGYTF. The DNA of the CDR3 is TGTGCCAGCAGGAGCGGGTTGAACTATGGCTACACCTTC.